This entry lists 27 T cell receptor beta chains sequenced from one sample in a study of T-cell reconstitution after alpha-beta-depleted transplantation in children. Unique molecular identifiers featured in how the TCRbeta library was prepared. TCRdb fed the PCR reads into MiXCR, producing one record per CDR3 protein. This table holds about 420,000 distinct CDR3 sequences, 15% to 20% found once. Sequenced material: PBMCs, mostly from graft donor cells, taken 360 days after TCRalphabeta/CD19-depleted stem cell transplant. The origin of the receptors is a boy in the first two years of life who had a stem cell transplant for Wiskott-Aldrich syndrome, so the T cells may come from the graft donor.

This clonotype was seen only a few times. This chain uses TRBV28 with TRBJ2-3; perhaps TRBD1 as D (6 bases). Looked up from germline, CDR1 is MDHEN and CDR2 is SYDVKM. There are 12 residues in the CDR3. The V end was cut by 7 bases, the J end by 5 bases, with 10 bases between. The CDR3 DNA sequence: TGTGCCAGCAACAGGGCGGGAGATACGCAGTATTTT. Protein product: CASNRAGDTQYF.

The genes are TRBV12-3 or TRBV12-4 and TRBJ2-2; D perhaps matches TRBD2 (5 bases). CDR3 length: 15 residues. Trimming took 3 bases from V and 0 from J, leaving 8 bases between them. The DNA of the CDR3 is TGTGCCAGCAGTTTTAGCGACCCGAACACCGGGGAGCTGTTTTTT. Amino acids: CASSFSDPNTGELFF.

This clonotype was observed a few times. The chain combines TRBV7-9 with TRBJ2-3; 7 positions agree with TRBD1. CDR3 length: 16 residues. CDR1 is SEHNR and CDR2 is FQNEAQ in the germline V gene (reference sequence). V lost 5 bases and J lost 8; bases outside the gene matches: 16. The CDR3 spells CASSLLTGTAQITQYF. Here the CDR3 DNA reads TGTGCCAGCAGCCTTCTGACAGGGACAGCACAGATTACGCAGTATTTT. Filled out from reference TRBV7-9 and TRBJ2-3, the complete variable domain reads DTGVSQNPRHKITKRGQNVTFRCDPISEHNRLYWYRQTLGQGPEFLTYFQNEAQLEKSRLLSDRFSAERPKGSFSTLEIQRTEQGDSAMYLCASSLLTGTAQITQYFGPGTRLTVL.

This clonotype was found a few times. This chain links TRBV7-2 with TRBJ2-7; 9 nucleotides match TRBD2. The CDR3 covers 13 residues. V trimming: 6 bases; J trimming: 6 bases; junction bases outside the gene matches: 6. Germline CDR1 is SGHTA and CDR2 is FQGNSA. The CDR3 DNA follows: TGTGCCAGCAGTCGTAGCGGGGGATTCGAGCAGTACTTC. Translated, it gives CASSRSGGFEQYF.

Ten or more counts support this clonotype. In nucleotides, the CDR3 is TGTGCCAGCAGAAAGGACAGATATTACGACAATGAGCAGTTCTTC. This gives the protein CASRKDRYYDNEQFF. This chain links TRBV27 with TRBJ2-1; tentatively, D is TRBD1 (6 bases). CDR1 and CDR2 from the germline V gene are MNHEY and SMNVEV (reference sequence). Between the trimmed V and J ends, which lost 6 bases and 5 bases, there was a span of 17 bases. CDR3 length equals 15 residues.

The V and J genes are TRBV12-3 or TRBV12-4 and TRBJ2-1, with D unclear. This CDR3 comprises 15 residues. The germline V and J ends were trimmed by 1 base and 2 bases, with 9 bases remaining between them. The CDR3 reads CASSLGTQTYNEQFF. CDR3 bases: TGTGCCAGCAGTTTAGGGACCCAGACCTACAATGAGCAGTTCTTC.

This clonotype was counted ten times or more. J is TRBJ2-1 and V is TRBV6-4; 11 bases map to TRBD2. The germline V gene has CDR1 MRHNA and CDR2 SNTAGT. This CDR3 is 15 amino acids long. V dropped 5 bases and J dropped 7; count of bases not matched to a gene: 7. The DNA of the CDR3 is TGTGCCAGCAGTACACTAGCGGGAGTAGCTAATGAGCAGTTCTTC. Translating it yields CASSTLAGVANEQFF.

This clonotype was seen a handful of times. CDR3 nucleotides: TGTGCCAGCAGCCGGAATTTACCTGGGGCCAACGTCCTGACTTTC. This sequence encodes CASSRNLPGANVLTF. The rearrangement joins TRBV3-1 to TRBJ2-6; D unclear. The ends were cut back, 4 bases at V and 2 bases at J, with 9 bases in the middle. CDR1 LGHDT and CDR2 YNNKEL come from the germline V gene (reference sequence). CDR3 length: 15 amino acids.

This CDR3 reads CASSQVLVDNEQFF. In nucleotides, the CDR3 is TGCGCCAGCAGCCAAGTTCTGGTGGACAATGAGCAGTTCTTC. The chain joins TRBV4-1 to TRBJ2-1, with D uncertain. CDR3 size: 14 residues. The V gene's germline CDR1 is MGHRA and CDR2 YSYEKL. Trimming pared 1 base from V and 5 bases from J, leaving 9 bases between.

The sample holds one count of this clonotype. This sequence joins TRBV12-3 or TRBV12-4 and TRBJ2-5; D may be TRBD1 (5 bases). Between the trimmed V and J ends, which lost 6 bases and 0 bases, there was a span of 14 bases. This CDR3 has 15 amino acids. CDR3 bases: TGTGCCAGCAGAACAAACAGGAATAACCAAGAGACCCAGTACTTC. Amino acids: CASRTNRNNQETQYF.

The rearrangement uses TRBV30 and TRBJ2-5; a possible D gene is TRBD2 (6 bases). CDR1 and CDR2 from the germline V gene are GTSNPN and SVGIG (reference sequence). The CDR3 contains 14 residues. Trimming left V 3 bases short and J 4 bases short, with 15 bases between. CDR3 sequence: CAWRRGLRVETQYF. CDR3 coding DNA: TGTGCCTGGAGACGGGGACTGAGGGTAGAGACCCAGTACTTC.

The V gene is TRBV10-3, the J gene TRBJ2-3, with 12 bases aligning to TRBD2. CDR1 and CDR2 (germline): ENHRY, SYGVKD. Trimming cost V 8 bases and J 0 bases; bases outside gene matches: 15. There are 19 residues in the CDR3. CDR3 nucleotide sequence: TGTGCCATCCCTAAACTAGCGGGAGGCCCGGGGGAGAGCACAGATACGCAGTATTTT. Amino acid sequence: CAIPKLAGGPGESTDTQYF.

This clonotype appeared many times. The rearrangement uses TRBV5-1 and TRBJ2-6; no clear D gene. The CDR3 totals 14 residues. Trimming pared 1 base from V and 4 bases from J, leaving 6 bases between. CDR1 is SGHRS and CDR2 is YFSETQ in the germline V gene. The CDR3 sequence is CASSLRLGANVLTF. Here the CDR3 DNA reads TGCGCCAGCAGCTTGCGGTTGGGGGCCAACGTCCTGACTTTC.

V and J are TRBV20-1 and TRBJ2-7, with 8 bases aligning to TRBD1. Germline values: CDR1 DFQATT, CDR2 SNEGSKA (reference sequence). CDR3 length: 14 amino acids. Trimming took 4 bases from V and 0 from J; bases not matched to a gene: 5. CDR3 region: CSAKPGQASYEQYF. The CDR3 DNA follows: TGCAGTGCTAAGCCGGGACAGGCCTCCTACGAGCAGTACTTC.

The chain links TRBV20-1 to TRBJ1-3; a weak D match, TRBD1 (6 bases). This CDR3 contains 14 residues. Trimming took 6 bases from V and 0 from J, leaving 12 bases between them. Germline CDR1 DFQATT, CDR2 SNEGSKA (reference sequence). Here the CDR3 reads CSARDIISGNTIYF. The CDR3 region has the DNA TGCAGTGCGCGGGACATTATCTCTGGAAACACCATATATTTT.

This clonotype was seen more than once but under ten times. The chain carries TRBV5-6 and TRBJ2-2; 8 positions agree with TRBD1. The CDR3 sequence is 15 residues long. Losses at the gene ends were 2 bases for V and 3 bases for J; bases not matched to a gene: 3. The germline gives CDR1 SGHDT, CDR2 YYEEEE. The CDR3 protein is CASSFRGLDTGELFF. The CDR3 nucleotides read TGTGCCAGCAGCTTCAGGGGGCTGGACACCGGGGAGCTGTTTTTT.

This chain connects TRBV24-1 to TRBJ2-6; D gene unclear. The germline V and J ends were trimmed by 7 bases and 0 bases, with 15 bases remaining between them. The germline CDR1 and CDR2 sequences are KGHDR and SFDVKD. This CDR3 has 17 residues. The CDR3 DNA is TGTGCCACCAGCCCACCCGCCCCAGTCTCTGGGGCCAACGTCCTGACTTTC. This translates into CATSPPAPVSGANVLTF.

This clonotype was counted only a few times. The V gene is TRBV5-1, the J gene TRBJ2-2; D perhaps matches TRBD1 (6 bases). Trimming pared 2 bases from V and 4 bases from J, leaving 15 bases between. The CDR3 has 16 amino acids. Germline V gene sequence: CDR1 SGHRS, CDR2 YFSETQ. CDR3 bases: TGCGCCAGCAGCTTCGTAGGACAGACTTTCACCGGGGAGCTGTTTTTT. Translation: CASSFVGQTFTGELFF.

The rearrangement links TRBV5-1 to TRBJ2-7; D gene ambiguous. V gave up 4 bases and J gave up 0 bases, with 17 bases separating them. This CDR3 comprises 16 residues. Per the germline V gene, CDR1 is SGHRS and CDR2 is YFSETQ. The DNA for the CDR3 is TGCGCCAGCAGCGCGACTCCAGGTTATCTCTCCTACGAGCAGTACTTC. It is translated as CASSATPGYLSYEQYF.

This clonotype has a handful of counts. This chain connects TRBV20-1 to TRBJ2-4; TRBD1 might be the D (6 bases). The CDR3 is 15 residues long. Trimming took 4 bases from V and 7 from J, leaving 20 bases between them. Germline V gives CDR1 DFQATT, CDR2 SNEGSKA (reference sequence). In DNA form, the CDR3 reads TGCAGTGCTACACGGACAGCCGGCATTGGGAACATTCAGTACTTC. Translated, it gives CSATRTAGIGNIQYF.

Notes on this clonotype: Germline is not matched at one junction end, which may reflect a read error. The rearrangement uses TRBV18 and TRBJ2-7, with 12 bases aligning to TRBD2. The CDR3 runs to 16 residues. CDR1 is KGHSH, CDR2 LQKENI, per germline. The chain's CDR3 is CASSPPLAGGPWEHYF. The CDR3 DNA reads as TGTGCCAGCTCACCACCTCTAGCGGGAGGGCCGTGGGAGCATTACTTC.

This clonotype was found many times. CDR3 loop: CASRTSTGWNTGELFF. The DNA of the CDR3 is TGTGCCAGCAGGACCTCAACGGGTTGGAACACCGGGGAGCTGTTTTTT. The genes are TRBV7-2 and TRBJ2-2; D unclear. The germline CDR1 and CDR2 sequences are SGHTA and FQGNSA. The CDR3 loop spans 16 amino acids. With 6 bases removed from V and 1 base from J, the gap between germline ends came to 15 bases.

This clonotype occurred a few times. The chain recombines TRBV21-1 with TRBJ1-4; the D call of TRBD1 is as the table states it, not checked on the DNA. TRBV21-1 is tagged as a pseudogene. This CDR3 has 15 residues. Here the CDR3 reads CASSPRTGANEKLFF. CDR3 DNA sequence: TGTGCCAGCAGCCCCCGGACAGGGGCAAATGAAAAACTGTTTTTT.

The V call is TRBV6-2 or TRBV6-3, the J call TRBJ2-7; tentatively, D is TRBD1 or TRBD2 (5 bases each). Trimming cost V 6 bases and J 2 bases, with 17 bases left between them. The length of the CDR3 is 15 residues. CDR1 is MNHEY and CDR2 is SVGEGT in the germline V gene. The CDR3 DNA reads TGTGCCAGCAGGCCGGGGCCCCTGAGGGCCTACGAGCAGTACTTC. Its translation: CASRPGPLRAYEQYF.

This clonotype was counted only a few times. The genes are TRBV10-3 and TRBJ2-7; D is ambiguous. The ends were cut back, 0 bases at V and 2 bases at J, with 11 bases in the middle. Germline CDR1 is ENHRY and CDR2 is SYGVKD. This CDR3 is built from 15 residues. CDR3 region: CAISESRRSTYEQYF. The CDR3 nucleotides are TGTGCCATCAGTGAGTCGAGACGGTCGACCTACGAGCAGTACTTC.

V is TRBV29-1 and J is TRBJ2-1, with TRBD2 matching over 8 bases. The germline V gene has CDR1 SQVTM and CDR2 ANQGSEA. The CDR3 is 14 residues long. V gave up 5 bases and J gave up 4 bases; unmatched junction bases: 7. In nucleotides, the CDR3 is TGCAGCGTTCCTTTAGCGGGACTATACAATGAGCAGTTCTTC. Translating it yields CSVPLAGLYNEQFF.

V is TRBV7-2 and J is TRBJ2-5; D gene ambiguous. In germline, CDR1 is SGHTA, CDR2 FQGNSA. With 4 bases removed from V and 5 bases from J, the gap between germline ends came to 11 bases. The CDR3 totals 13 residues. The CDR3 DNA is TGTGCCAGCAGCTCCTGGACCAGTGAGACCCAGTACTTC. It translates to CASSSWTSETQYF. Using reference TRBV7-2 and TRBJ2-5 for the parts outside the CDR3, the full variable domain is GAGVSQSPSNKVTEKGKDVELRCDPISGHTALYWYRQSLGQGLEFLIYFQGNSAPDKSGLPSDRFSAERTGGSVSTLTIQRTQQEDSAVYLCASSSWTSETQYFGPGTRLLVL.